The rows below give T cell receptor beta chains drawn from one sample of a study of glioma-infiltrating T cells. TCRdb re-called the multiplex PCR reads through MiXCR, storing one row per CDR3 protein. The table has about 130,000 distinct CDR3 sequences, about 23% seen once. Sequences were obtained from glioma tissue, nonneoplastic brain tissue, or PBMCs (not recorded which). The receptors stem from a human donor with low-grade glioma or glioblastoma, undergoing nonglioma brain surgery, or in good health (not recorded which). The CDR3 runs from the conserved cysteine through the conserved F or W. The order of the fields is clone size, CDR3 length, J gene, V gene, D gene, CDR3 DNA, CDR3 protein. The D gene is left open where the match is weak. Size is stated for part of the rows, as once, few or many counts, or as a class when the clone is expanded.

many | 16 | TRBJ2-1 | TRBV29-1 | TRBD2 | TGCAGCGTTGAAGATAGGATTAAAGCGGGGGGGAATGAGCAGTTCTTC | CSVEDRIKAGGNEQFF
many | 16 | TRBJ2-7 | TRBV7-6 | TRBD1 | TGTGCCAGCAGCTCCGAAAGGACAGGGGTTTCCTACGAGCAGTACTTC | CASSSERTGVSYEQYF
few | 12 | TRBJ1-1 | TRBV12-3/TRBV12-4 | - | TGTGCCAGCAAAGCCCTCACCACTGAAGCTTTCTTT | CASKALTTEAFF
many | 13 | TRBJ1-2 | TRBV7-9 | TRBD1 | TGTGCCAGCAGCGTGGGACAGAACTATGGCTACACCTTC | CASSVGQNYGYTF
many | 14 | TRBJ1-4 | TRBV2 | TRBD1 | TGTGCCAGCTGCCTCGGACAGGGTAATGAAAAACTGTTTTTT | CASCLGQGNEKLFF
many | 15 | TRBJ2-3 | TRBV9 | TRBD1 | TGTGCCAGCAGCGACTGGGACAGGGAGGCAGATACGCAGTATTTT | CASSDWDREADTQYF
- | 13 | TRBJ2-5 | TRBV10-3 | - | TGTGCCATCAGTGAGTCTACAGCCCAGGCCCAGTACTTC | CAISESTAQAQYF
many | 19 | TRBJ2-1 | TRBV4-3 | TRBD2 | TGCGCCAGCAGCCAAGATGAATCGAGTCGGGTAGCGGGGCTTAATGAGCAGTTCTTC | CASSQDESSRVAGLNEQFF
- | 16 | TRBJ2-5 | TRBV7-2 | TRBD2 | TGTGCCAGCAGCTTGGGACTAGCGGGACTTCAAGAGACCCAGTACTTC | CASSLGLAGLQETQYF
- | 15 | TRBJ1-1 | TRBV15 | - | TGTGCCACCAGCAGCCATGGACATTGTGAAACTGAAGCGTTCTTT | CATSSHGHCETEAFF
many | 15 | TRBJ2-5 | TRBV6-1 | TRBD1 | TGTGCCAGCAGACGACAGGGAACGTACCAAGAGACCCAGTACTTC | CASRRQGTYQETQYF
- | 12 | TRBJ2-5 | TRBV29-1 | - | TGCAGCGTTGGGGACATCCAAGAGACCCAGTACTTC | CSVGDIQETQYF
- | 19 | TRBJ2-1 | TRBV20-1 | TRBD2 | TGCAGTGCGGGGCCCGCTGGGACTAGCGACACTCGCCCCTACAATGAGCAGTTCTTC | CSAGPAGTSDTRPYNEQFF
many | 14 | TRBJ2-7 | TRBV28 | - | TGTGCCAGCAGTCCCCGGGATCTCCTCCACGAGCAGTACTTC | CASSPRDLLHEQYF
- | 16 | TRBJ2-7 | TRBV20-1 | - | TGCAGTGCTAGAGAGGCTCCGCAGACTTCGCAGTACGAGCAGTACTTC | CSAREAPQTSQYEQYF
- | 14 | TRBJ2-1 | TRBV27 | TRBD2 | TGTGCCACCTTTTATAGCGGGAGCTACAATGAGCAGTTCTTC | CATFYSGSYNEQFF
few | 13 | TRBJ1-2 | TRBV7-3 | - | TGTGCCAGCAGCTTAGACGGCACCTATGGCTACACCTTC | CASSLDGTYGYTF
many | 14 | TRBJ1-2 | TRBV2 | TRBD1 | TGTGCCAGCACTCCGGACAGGCTACTCTATGGCTACACCTTC | CASTPDRLLYGYTF
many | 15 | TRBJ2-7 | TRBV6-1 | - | TGTGCCAGCAGCCAGGACCCAGGGAGCTCCTACGAGCAGTACTTC | CASSQDPGSSYEQYF
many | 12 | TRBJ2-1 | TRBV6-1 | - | TGTGCCAGCAGTGACCGCTACAATGAGCAGTTCTTC | CASSDRYNEQFF
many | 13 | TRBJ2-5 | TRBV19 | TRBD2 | TGTGCCAGTAGTAGAGCGGGAGGAGAGACCCAGTACTTC | CASSRAGGETQYF
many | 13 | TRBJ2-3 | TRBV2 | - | TGTGCCAGCACATTCCGGGACACAGATACGCAGTATTTT | CASTFRDTDTQYF
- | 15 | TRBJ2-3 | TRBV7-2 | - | TGTGCCAGCAGCTGGGCAAAGGGCTTCACAGATACGCAGTATTTT | CASSWAKGFTDTQYF
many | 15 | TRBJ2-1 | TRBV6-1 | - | TGTGCCAGCAGTCCCTTACAGGCGCCGAGCCATGAGCAGTTCTTC | CASSPLQAPSHEQFF
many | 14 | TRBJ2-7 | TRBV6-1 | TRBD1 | TGTGCCAGCAGTACTGGGACAGGGAGATACGAGCAGTACTTC | CASSTGTGRYEQYF
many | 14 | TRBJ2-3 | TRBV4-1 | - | TGCGCCAGCAGCCAAGTGGTAGCATCCGATACGCAGTATTTT | CASSQVVASDTQYF
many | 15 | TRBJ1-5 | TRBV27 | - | TGTGCCAGCAGTTTGGACCCTTATAGCAATCAGCCCCAGCATTTT | CASSLDPYSNQPQHF
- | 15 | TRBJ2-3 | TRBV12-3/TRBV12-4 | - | TGTGCCAGCTCCAAGAGAGTCCTAATCACAGATACGCAGTATTTT | CASSKRVLITDTQYF
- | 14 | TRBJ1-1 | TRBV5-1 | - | TGCGCCAGCAGCCCCGAGGGGCAGAACACTGAAGCTTTCTTT | CASSPEGQNTEAFF
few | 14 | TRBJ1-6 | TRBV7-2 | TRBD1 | TGTGCCAGCCGCTCTACAGGGGACCTTTCACCCCTCCACTTT | CASRSTGDLSPLHF
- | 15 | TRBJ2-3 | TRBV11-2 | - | TGTGCCAGCAGCTTATTATTTTCCCACACAGATACGCATTATTTT | CASSLLFSHTDTHYF
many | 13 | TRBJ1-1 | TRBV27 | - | TGTGCCAGTTTGTCGTTGGGGTACACTGAAGCTTTCTTT | CASLSLGYTEAFF
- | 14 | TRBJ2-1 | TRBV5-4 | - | TGTGCCAGCAGCTTGGGTCAGGGTTTCCATGAGCAGTTCTTC | CASSLGQGFHEQFF
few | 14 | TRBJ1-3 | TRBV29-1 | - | TGCAGCGTTGAACTGGGGGACTCTGGAAACACCATATATTTT | CSVELGDSGNTIYF
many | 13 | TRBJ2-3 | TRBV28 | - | TGTGCCAGCAGTTCCGGGTTCGTTGATACGCAGTATTTT | CASSSGFVDTQYF
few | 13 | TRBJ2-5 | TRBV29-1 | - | TGCAGCGTTGTGACGCGAGGAGGAGAGACCCAGTACTTC | CSVVTRGGETQYF
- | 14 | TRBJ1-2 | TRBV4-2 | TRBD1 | TGTGCCAGCGGCCTAGACAGGGGACAGGACGGCTACACCTTC | CASGLDRGQDGYTF
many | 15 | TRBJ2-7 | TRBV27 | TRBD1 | TGTGCCAGCAGTCCCGGACAGGGTGAGGACTACGAGCAGTACTTC | CASSPGQGEDYEQYF
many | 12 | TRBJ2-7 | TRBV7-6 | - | TGTGCCAGCAGCTTTCCTAGGCGCGAGCAGTACTTC | CASSFPRREQYF
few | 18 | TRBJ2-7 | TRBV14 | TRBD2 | TGTGCCAGCAGCCAATTTATCACTAGCGGGAGGGCAAATAGCGAGCAGTACTTC | CASSQFITSGRANSEQYF
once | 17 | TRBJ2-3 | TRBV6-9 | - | TGTGCCAGCAGTTACACCGTTCCGGGAAGTTCGGTAGATACGCAGTATTTT | CASSYTVPGSSVDTQYF
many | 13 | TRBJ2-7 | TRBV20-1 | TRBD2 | TGCAGTGCTAAGGCGGGAGGAACCTACGAGCAGTACTTC | CSAKAGGTYEQYF
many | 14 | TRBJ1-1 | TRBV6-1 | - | TGTGCCAGCAGTTATTCACCGACCTACAGTGAAGCTTTCTTT | CASSYSPTYSEAFF
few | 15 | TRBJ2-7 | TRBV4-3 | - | TGCGCCAGCAGCCAAGACACTAGGGGCACCTACGAGCAGTACTTC | CASSQDTRGTYEQYF
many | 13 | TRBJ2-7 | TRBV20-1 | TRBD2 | TGCAGTGCCTATAGCGGGAAGACTTACGAGCAGTACTTC | CSAYSGKTYEQYF
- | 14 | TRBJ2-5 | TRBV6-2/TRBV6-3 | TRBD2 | TGTGCCAGCAGTAAGCTAGCGGGAGGAGAGACCCATTACTTC | CASSKLAGGETHYF
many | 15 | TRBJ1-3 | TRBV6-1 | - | TGTGCCAGCGCAAGGAGGCTCTTACCTGGAAACACCATATATTTT | CASARRLLPGNTIYF
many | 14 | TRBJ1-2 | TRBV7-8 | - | TGTGCCAGCAGCTCGAATCAGGAGAACTATGGCTACACCTTC | CASSSNQENYGYTF
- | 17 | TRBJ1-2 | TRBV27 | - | TGTGCCAGCAGTTTATCTGCGACGTACGTACCTAACTATTGCTGCACCTTC | CASSLSATYVPNYCCTF
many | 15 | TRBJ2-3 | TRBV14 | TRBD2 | TGTGCCAGCAGCCAACTTAGCGGGAGCACAGATACGCAGTATTTT | CASSQLSGSTDTQYF
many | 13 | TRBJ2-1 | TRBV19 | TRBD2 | TGTGCCACCGGAACTAGCGGGAACCTTGAGCAGTTCTTC | CATGTSGNLEQFF
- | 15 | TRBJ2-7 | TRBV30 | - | TGTGCCTGGAGAGGTGTAGGGTCTCGCTCCTACGAGCAGTACTTC | CAWRGVGSRSYEQYF
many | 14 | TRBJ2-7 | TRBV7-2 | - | TGTGCCAGCAGCTTAAACAGCGTGACCTACGAGCAGTACTTC | CASSLNSVTYEQYF
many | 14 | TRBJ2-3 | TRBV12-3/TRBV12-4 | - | TGTGCCAGCAGATCAGGGGTGGGTGCAGATACGCAGTATTTT | CASRSGVGADTQYF
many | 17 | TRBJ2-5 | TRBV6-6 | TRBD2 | TGTGCCAGCAGTTACTCGGTCGCGGCTAGCGGCCAAGAGACCCAGTACTTC | CASSYSVAASGQETQYF
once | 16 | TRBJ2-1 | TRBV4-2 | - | TGTACCAGCAGCCAACTCGCGACCCCAGAGAACAATGAGCAGTTCTTC | CTSSQLATPENNEQFF
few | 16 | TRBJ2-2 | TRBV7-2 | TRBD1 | TGTGCCAGCAGCTTAAGACAGGGGGCCGGAACCGGGGAGCTGTTTTTT | CASSLRQGAGTGELFF
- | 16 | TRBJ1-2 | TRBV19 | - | TGTGCCATTAGAAGACCCTCAGAGACAGCTAACTATGGCTACACCTTC | CAIRRPSETANYGYTF
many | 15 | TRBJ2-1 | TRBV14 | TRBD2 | TGTGCCAGCAGCCAAGAAGGCGGGAGGTTCAATGAGCAGTTCTTC | CASSQEGGRFNEQFF
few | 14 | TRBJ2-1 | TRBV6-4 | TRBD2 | TGTGCCGGCAGTGTGGTAGCGGGATCCAATGAGCAGTTCTTC | CAGSVVAGSNEQFF